The 9 T cell receptor beta chains below were found in one sample sequenced in a study of regulatory T cells in long-lasting Graves disease. According to the study, TCR beta libraries were built with iRepertoire HTBI primers and CDR3-region Arm-PCR. One entry per CDR3 protein, called by TCRdb with MiXCR from the multiplex PCR reads. The repertoire holds some 320,000 distinct CDR3 sequences, with 18% as singletons. Time point meaning: newly diagnosed GD, antithyroid drugs for less than 3 months. PBMC-extracted RNA yielded the TCR library. This specimen consisted of peripheral blood mononuclear cells (PBMCs), obtained at new diagnosis, from a patient treated with antithyroid drugs. These receptors all stem from a female donor with Graves disease.

This chain joins TRBV9 and TRBJ1-2, with D perhaps matching TRBD1 (5 bases). Germline V gene data show CDR1 as SGDLS and CDR2 as YYNGEE. Between the trimmed V and J ends, which lost 0 bases and 5 bases, there was a span of 14 bases. The CDR3 contains 15 residues. As DNA, the CDR3 is TGTGCCAGCAGCGTAGAATCGGGACCCTGGTATGGCTACACCTTC. Amino acid sequence: CASSVESGPWYGYTF.

As for this clonotype: A read error may explain this, as a much larger clone is one base away. The J gene is TRBJ1-5, the V gene TRBV10-3; no reliable D call. Trimming pared 11 bases from V and 1 base from J, leaving 9 bases between. The CDR3 covers 12 residues. CDR1 and CDR2 from the germline V gene are ENHRY and SYGVKD. CDR3 region: CAARGSNQPQHF. DNA of the CDR3: TGTGCCGCCCGTGGCAGCAATCAGCCCCAGCATTTT.

Regarding this clonotype: This sequence may be a read error, since a much larger clone differs from it by one base. No conserved phenylalanine or tryptophan ends this CDR3, so it is likely a read error. The rearrangement joins TRBV18 to TRBJ2-3; D is unclear. V shed 3 bases and J shed 0 bases, with 7 bases lying between them. Germline loops: CDR1 KGHSH, CDR2 LQKENI. The CDR3 is 14 residues long. CDR3 DNA: TGTGCCAGCTCACCTGAAGTAAGCACAGATACGCAGTATTTA. Translating gives CASSPEVSTDTQYL.

Comments on this clonotype: A much larger clonotype is one base distant, so this may be a read error. The chain recombines TRBV6-5 with TRBJ2-7, with D possibly being TRBD1 or TRBD2 (5 bases each). The V end lost 2 bases, the J end lost 2 bases, and 10 bases lay between the germline ends. Germline V gives CDR1 MNHEY, CDR2 SVGAGI. CDR3 length: 14 amino acids. DNA for the CDR3: TGTGCCAGCAGTTACGGTCGAGGGGCCTACGAGCAGTACTTC. Protein product: CASSYGRGAYEQYF.

This clonotype appeared a few times. The chain is built from TRBV3-1 and TRBJ2-7; 7 bases line up with TRBD2. The CDR3 contains 14 residues. V lost 0 bases, J lost 6 bases, and 5 bases stayed unmatched. CDR1 and CDR2 from the germline V gene are LGHDT and YNNKEL (reference sequence). CDR3 protein: CASSQDSGGGEQYF. The CDR3 DNA reads TGTGCCAGCAGCCAAGATAGTGGGGGGGGCGAGCAGTACTTC.

This clonotype was seen many times. V usage is TRBV11-3 and J usage is TRBJ2-7; 10 positions agree with TRBD2. Germline-derived CDR1 and CDR2 are SGHNT and YENEEA. V was pared by 4 bases and J by 2 bases, with 8 bases of the junction left unmatched. The CDR3 runs 16 residues. Here the CDR3 reads CASSSRRLAGAYEQYF. In nucleotides, the CDR3 is TGTGCCAGCAGCTCCCGTCGGCTAGCGGGAGCCTACGAGCAGTACTTC.

There are many counts of this clonotype. This chain links TRBV6-1 with TRBJ2-2; 9 positions agree with TRBD1. The CDR3 contains 17 residues. The germline V gene has CDR1 MNHNS and CDR2 SASEGT. The V gene end was trimmed by 6 bases and the J gene end by 3 bases; junction bases not matched to a gene: 11. The CDR3 loop reads CASRHLRDRVDTGELFF. CDR3 bases: TGTGCCAGCAGACACCTAAGGGACAGGGTAGACACCGGGGAGCTGTTTTTT.

V and J are TRBV7-8 and TRBJ1-2; D gene ambiguous. The CDR3 runs 14 residues. The germline V gene has CDR1 SGHVS and CDR2 FQNEAQ. The ends were cut back, 1 base at V and 1 base at J, with 7 bases in the middle. In DNA, the CDR3 is TGTGCCAGCAGCTTAGGTCACAGTAACTATGGCTACACCTTC. Its protein product is CASSLGHSNYGYTF.

This clonotype was recorded many times. The rearrangement joins TRBV19 to TRBJ2-7; 8 positions match TRBD2. V gave up 3 bases and J gave up 6 bases; unmatched junction bases: 13. Germline CDR1 LNHDA, CDR2 SQIVND (reference sequence). The length of the CDR3 is 16 residues. CDR3 nucleotides: TGTGCCAGTAGTATTAAAACTAGCGGCCCTCCGCCCGAGCAGTACTTC. It translates to CASSIKTSGPPPEQYF. The entire variable domain, with the rest obtained from reference TRBV19 and TRBJ2-7, is as follows: DGGITQSPKYLFRKEGQNVTLSCEQNLNHDAMYWYRQDPGQGLRLIYYSQIVNDFQKGDIAEGYSVSREKKESFPLTVTSAQKNPTAFYLCASSIKTSGPPPEQYFGPGTRLTVT.